Listed here are 21 T cell receptor beta chains from one sample, sequenced in a study of blood T cell repertoires in COVID-19. Assay: immunoSEQ multiplex PCR; the TCRdb copy retains only in-frame clones and omits some. The sample lists 250,000 to 350,000 clones; roughly 90% were seen once. The sample was peripheral blood. The receptors come from a young man with active or convalescent COVID-19.

The chain uses TRBV6-5 and TRBJ1-5; unclear D gene. This CDR3 has 13 residues. Germline V CDR1 and CDR2: MNHEY, SVGAGI. V shed 5 bases and J shed 6 bases, with 11 bases lying between them. The CDR3: CASSLRSGQPQHF. CDR3 nucleotides: TGTGCCAGCAGTCTCCGTAGCGGTCAGCCCCAGCATTTT.

The chain joins TRBV28 to TRBJ2-1; D perhaps matches TRBD1 (6 bases). V gave up 5 bases and J gave up 0 bases, with 11 bases separating them. CDR1 and CDR2 (germline): MDHEN, SYDVKM. This CDR3 region has 15 residues. For the CDR3, the DNA is TGTGCCAGCAGTGATGGGGGCAGCTCCTACAATGAGCAGTTCTTC. It yields the protein CASSDGGSSYNEQFF.

This chain connects TRBV27 to TRBJ2-2; D may be TRBD1 (5 bases). Germline V gene data show CDR1 as MNHEY and CDR2 as SMNVEV (reference sequence). Trimming stripped 6 bases from V and 0 bases from J, with 20 bases between. The CDR3 extends over 18 amino acids. The CDR3 is CASSPGEYRTSNTGELFF. The CDR3, as DNA: TGTGCCAGCAGCCCTGGAGAGTATCGGACATCGAACACCGGGGAGCTGTTTTTT.

The chain couples TRBV4-3 to TRBJ1-1; 7 bases line up with TRBD1. Germline CDR1 reads LGHNA; CDR2 reads YSLEER. V dropped 4 bases and J dropped 1; count of bases not matched to a gene: 3. The CDR3 length is 14 residues. In DNA form, the CDR3 reads TGCGCCAGCAGCCCGGGACAGAGGAACACTGAAGCTTTCTTT. Amino acid sequence: CASSPGQRNTEAFF.

Written as DNA, the CDR3 is TGTGCTAGTGGTACCTCGGGGTCGCCCCAAGAGACCCAGTACTTC. This sequence encodes CASGTSGSPQETQYF. V is TRBV12-5 and J is TRBJ2-5, with a tentative D call TRBD2 (5 bases). The CDR3 has 15 residues. V lost 5 bases, J lost 1 base, and 14 bases lay in between. Per the germline V gene, CDR1 is LGHNT and CDR2 is FRNRAP.

The chain links TRBV7-9 to TRBJ1-2; 7 nucleotides line up with TRBD1. J was trimmed by 3 bases and V by 5 bases; bases with no gene match: 6. This CDR3 has 14 amino acids. Germline lookup yields CDR1 SEHNR and CDR2 FQNEAQ (reference sequence). Here the CDR3 DNA reads TGTGCCAGCAGCCGAACAGGGGTTGACTATGGCTACACCTTC. Its protein product is CASSRTGVDYGYTF. The entire variable domain, with the rest obtained from reference TRBV7-9 and TRBJ1-2, is as follows: DTGVSQNPRHKITKRGQNVTFRCDPISEHNRLYWYRQTLGQGPEFLTYFQNEAQLEKSRLLSDRFSAERPKGSFSTLEIQRTEQGDSAMYLCASSRTGVDYGYTFGSGTRLTVV.

The chain links TRBV10-2 to TRBJ2-7; D may be TRBD1 (6 bases). CDR1 and CDR2 from the germline V gene are WSHSY and SAAADI. There are 14 residues in the CDR3. V lost 3 bases and J lost 3, with 12 bases in between. The CDR3 reads CASSDRTEDYEQYF. CDR3 nucleotides: TGCGCCAGCAGTGATAGGACAGAGGACTACGAGCAGTACTTC.

The rearrangement joins TRBV10-3 to TRBJ1-3; D ambiguous. The CDR3 has 16 residues. Germline CDR1 ENHRY, CDR2 SYGVKD. With 7 bases removed from V and 0 bases from J, the gap between germline ends came to 16 bases. The CDR3: CAIKLGRGHSGNTIYF. Written as DNA, the CDR3 is TGTGCCATCAAACTAGGGCGAGGGCACTCTGGAAACACCATATATTTT.

This clone has only a few counts. The J gene is TRBJ1-2, the V gene TRBV5-1; no clear D. This CDR3 region has 13 residues. V lost 2 bases and J 5 bases, leaving 10 bases between the germline ends. CDR1 is SGHRS, CDR2 YFSETQ, per germline. The CDR3 nucleotides read TGCGCCAGCAGCTTAGCGACCGATTATGGCTACACCTTC. This codes for CASSLATDYGYTF.

This clone was observed once. The chain couples TRBV7-9 to TRBJ2-7; D remains unclear. Germline loops: CDR1 SEHNR, CDR2 FQNEAQ (reference sequence). The CDR3 is made up of 14 amino acids. V lost 2 bases, J lost 2 bases, and 10 bases lay in between. In DNA form, the CDR3 reads TGTGCCAGCAGCTTAATCGAGCTCCCCTACGAGCAGTACTTC. Its translation is CASSLIELPYEQYF.

The chain combines TRBV7-2 with TRBJ2-5, with 8 bases fitting TRBD2. Germline V gene data show CDR1 as SGHTA and CDR2 as FQGNSA. V shed 0 bases and J 4 bases; nucleotides not matched to a gene: 7. This CDR3 has 16 amino acids. The CDR3, as DNA: TGTGCCAGCAGCTTAGCGCATACGCGGGGGGCAGAGACCCAGTACTTC. This codes for CASSLAHTRGAETQYF.

This sequence joins TRBV7-9 and TRBJ2-7; possible D gene TRBD1, 5 bases. V was shortened by 0 bases and J by 6 bases, with 12 bases between the two germline ends. Germline-derived CDR1 and CDR2 are SEHNR and FQNEAQ (reference sequence). This CDR3 is built from 14 residues. CDR3 nucleotides: TGTGCCAGCAGCTTAGCCGGCAGGGTCCCCGAGCAGTACTTC. Protein product: CASSLAGRVPEQYF.

This chain uses TRBV12-3 or TRBV12-4 with TRBJ1-2; TRBD1 aligns across 7 bases. This CDR3 is 12 amino acids long. The V gene end was trimmed by 5 bases and the J gene end by 8 bases; junction bases not matched to a gene: 5. The CDR3 DNA is TGTGCCAGCAGTCGACAGGGTTTCGGCTACACCTTC. Residues: CASSRQGFGYTF.

The V call is TRBV7-9, the J call TRBJ2-3; 10 bases agree with TRBD2. Germline-derived CDR1 and CDR2 are SEHNR and FQNEAQ (reference sequence). This CDR3 is built from 16 residues. The trim removed 4 bases at V and 2 bases at J, leaving 6 bases unmatched. The CDR3 coding sequence is TGTGCCAGCAGCTCCTTAGCGGGAGGTACCACAGATACGCAGTATTTT. It specifies CASSSLAGGTTDTQYF.

The chain couples TRBV27 to TRBJ2-3; 10 nucleotides line up with TRBD2. The length of the CDR3 is 13 residues. V shed 8 bases and J 2 bases; nucleotides not matched to a gene: 1. Germline lookup yields CDR1 MNHEY and CDR2 SMNVEV (reference sequence). Written as DNA, the CDR3 is TGTGCCAGCGGGACTAGCGCCACAGATACGCAGTATTTT. Amino acid sequence: CASGTSATDTQYF.

The chain combines TRBV18 with TRBJ2-3; D gene unclear. Germline loops: CDR1 KGHSH, CDR2 LQKENI. The CDR3 length is 14 residues. The ends were cut back, 0 bases at V and 7 bases at J, with 11 bases in the middle. The CDR3 sequence: CASSPPELSNTQYF. CDR3 coding DNA: TGTGCCAGCTCACCACCGGAACTATCTAATACGCAGTATTTT.

This clone was seen only once. This chain connects TRBV9 to TRBJ1-1; D remains unclear. CDR3 size: 14 residues. Deletions cut 0 bases from V and 0 bases from J, with 6 bases between. Germline CDR1 and CDR2: SGDLS and YYNGEE. CDR3 protein: CASSVGNLNTEAFF. For the CDR3, the DNA is TGTGCCAGCAGCGTAGGCAACTTGAACACTGAAGCTTTCTTT.

This chain connects TRBV6-5 to TRBJ2-3, with 7 bases fitting TRBD1. Germline trimming cut 2 bases from V and 2 bases from J; bases unmatched to any gene: 7. In germline, CDR1 is MNHEY, CDR2 SVGAGI. The CDR3 has 16 residues. Written as DNA, the CDR3 is TGTGCCAGCAGTTACGCACTGGGACAGTCCACAGATACGCAGTATTTT. Encoded protein: CASSYALGQSTDTQYF.

As to this clone: This specimen includes other DNA sequences encoding the same CDR3. CDR3 in DNA: TGTGCCAGCAGTATACGGGGGAATGAGCAGTTCTTC. Protein: CASSIRGNEQFF. The genes are TRBV27 and TRBJ2-1, with D perhaps TRBD2 (6 bases). The V and J ends lost 5 bases and 7 bases respectively, with 9 bases between them. The CDR3 totals 12 residues. Germline V gene lookup returns CDR1 MNHEY and CDR2 SMNVEV (reference sequence).

J is TRBJ1-5 and V is TRBV20-1; 9 nucleotides align to TRBD1. CDR1 and CDR2 from the germline V gene are DFQATT and SNEGSKA (reference sequence). V shed 5 bases and J 3 bases; nucleotides not matched to a gene: 5. The CDR3 has 14 amino acids. For the CDR3, the DNA is TGCAGTGCTCGTGGGGACAGGGACAATCAGCCCCAGCATTTT. Amino acid sequence: CSARGDRDNQPQHF.

This chain's CDR3 is CASSLLAGHYNEQFF. The CDR3 DNA follows: TGTGCCAGCAGCCTACTAGCGGGCCATTACAATGAGCAGTTCTTC. This chain links TRBV28 with TRBJ2-1, with 9 bases aligning to TRBD2. The CDR3 is 15 residues long. Germline V gives CDR1 MDHEN, CDR2 SYDVKM. V shed 6 bases and J 4 bases; nucleotides not matched to a gene: 7.